This TCR beta chain emerged from a study of cytomegalovirus exposure and HLA in healthy donors. PCR amplification relied on 60 Vbeta primers (plus 13 Jbeta primers). Under the authors' procedure: Roughly 10 million shared chains were among 65 million to 85 million unique TCR beta chains counted in a later analysis. Generated by immunoSEQ multiplex PCR, the TCRdb table keeps only in-frame clones and is missing some. The DNA gave D and trimming, while V, J and clone size come from that table. This table holds approximately 210,000 clones, about three quarters found once. Sequencing used PBMCs. This receptor was taken from a woman between 40 and 50 years old in good health and CMV-seronegative.

CDR3 amino acids: CAWATAPNGYTF. CDR3 bases: TGTGCCTGGGCGACAGCCCCGAATGGCTACACCTTC. The rearrangement joins TRBV30 to TRBJ1-2; D may be TRBD1 (5 bases). CDR1 and CDR2 (germline): GTSNPN, SVGIG (reference sequence). Trimming pared 5 bases from V and 6 bases from J, leaving 13 bases between. This CDR3 comprises 12 residues.